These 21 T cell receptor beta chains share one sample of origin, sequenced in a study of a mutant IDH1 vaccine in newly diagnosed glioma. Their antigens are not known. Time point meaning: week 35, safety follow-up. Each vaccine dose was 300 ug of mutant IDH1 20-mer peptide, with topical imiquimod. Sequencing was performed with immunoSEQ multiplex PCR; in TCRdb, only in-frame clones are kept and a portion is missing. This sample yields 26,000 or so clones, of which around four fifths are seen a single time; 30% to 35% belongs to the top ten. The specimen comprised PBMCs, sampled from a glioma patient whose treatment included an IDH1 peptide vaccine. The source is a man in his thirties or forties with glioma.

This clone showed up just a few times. DNA of the CDR3: TGCAGCGTTTCCCAGGTCCACACTGAAGCTTTCTTT. Translation: CSVSQVHTEAFF. The chain is built from TRBV29-1 and TRBJ1-1; D not certain. This CDR3 region has 12 residues. Germline CDR1 and CDR2: SQVTM and ANQGSEA. Trimming cost V 5 bases and J 3 bases, with 10 bases left between them.

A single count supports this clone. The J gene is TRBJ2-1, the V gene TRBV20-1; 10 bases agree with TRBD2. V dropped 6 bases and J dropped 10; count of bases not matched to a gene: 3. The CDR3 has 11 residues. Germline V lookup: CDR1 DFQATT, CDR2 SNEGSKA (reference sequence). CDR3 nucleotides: TGCAGTGCCTTTAGCGGGAGGGAGCAGTTCTTC. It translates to CSAFSGREQFF.

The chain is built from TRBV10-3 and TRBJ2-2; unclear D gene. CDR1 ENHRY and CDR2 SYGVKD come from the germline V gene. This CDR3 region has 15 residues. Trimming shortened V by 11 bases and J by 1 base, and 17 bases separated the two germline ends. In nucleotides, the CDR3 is TGTGCCGCCACGTTGACCAACGAGAACACCGGGGAGCTGTTTTTT. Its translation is CAATLTNENTGELFF.

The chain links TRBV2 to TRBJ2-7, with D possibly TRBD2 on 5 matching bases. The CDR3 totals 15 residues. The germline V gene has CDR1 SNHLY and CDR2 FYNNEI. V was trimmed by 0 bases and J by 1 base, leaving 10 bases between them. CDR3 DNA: TGTGCCAGCAGTGAAGCGCTTCGGGGTTCCTACGAGCAGTACTTC. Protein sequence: CASSEALRGSYEQYF. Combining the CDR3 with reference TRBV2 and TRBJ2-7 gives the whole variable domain EPEVTQTPSHQVTQMGQEVILRCVPISNHLYFYWYRQILGQKVEFLVSFYNNEISEKSEIFDDQFSVERPDGSNFTLKIRSTKLEDSAMYFCASSEALRGSYEQYFGPGTRLTVT.

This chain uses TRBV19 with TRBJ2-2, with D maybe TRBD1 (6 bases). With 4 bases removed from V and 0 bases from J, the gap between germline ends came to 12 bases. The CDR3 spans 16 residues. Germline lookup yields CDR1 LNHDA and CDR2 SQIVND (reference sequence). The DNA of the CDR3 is TGTGCCAGTAGTACCAGACAGGCGGCGAACACCGGGGAGCTGTTTTTT. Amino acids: CASSTRQAANTGELFF.

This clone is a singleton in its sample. The CDR3 loop is CASSLGVDTQYF. CDR3 nucleotide sequence: TGCGCCAGCAGCCTGGGGGTAGATACGCAGTATTTT. V and J are TRBV5-1 and TRBJ2-3; D is perhaps TRBD1 or TRBD2 (5 bases each). Germline CDR1 SGHRS, CDR2 YFSETQ. V was clipped by 4 bases and J by 5 bases, with 8 bases between them. This CDR3 is 12 amino acids long.

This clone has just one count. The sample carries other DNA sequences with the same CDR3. CDR3 amino acids: CASSLKSPYEQYF. The CDR3 DNA is TGTGCCAGCAGCTTAAAGAGTCCCTACGAGCAGTACTTC. J is TRBJ2-7 and V is TRBV7-2; D remains ambiguous. Germline V CDR1 and CDR2: SGHTA, FQGNSA. This CDR3 is built from 13 residues. Trimming took off 2 bases at V and 2 bases at J, with 7 bases between the two ends.

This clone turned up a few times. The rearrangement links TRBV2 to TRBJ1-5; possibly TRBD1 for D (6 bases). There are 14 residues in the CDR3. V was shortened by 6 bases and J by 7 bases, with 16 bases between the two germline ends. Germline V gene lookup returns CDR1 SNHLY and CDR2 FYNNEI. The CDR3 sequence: CASRDRDLRQPQHF. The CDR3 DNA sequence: TGTGCCAGCAGGGACAGAGACCTAAGACAGCCCCAGCATTTT. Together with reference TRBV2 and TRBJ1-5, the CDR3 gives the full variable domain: EPEVTQTPSHQVTQMGQEVILRCVPISNHLYFYWYRQILGQKVEFLVSFYNNEISEKSEIFDDQFSVERPDGSNFTLKIRSTKLEDSAMYFCASRDRDLRQPQHFGDGTRLSIL.

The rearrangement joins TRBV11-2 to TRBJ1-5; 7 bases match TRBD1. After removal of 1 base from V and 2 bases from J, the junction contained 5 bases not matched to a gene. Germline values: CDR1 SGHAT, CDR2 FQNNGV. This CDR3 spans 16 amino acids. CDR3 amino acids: CASSLATGAGNQPQHF. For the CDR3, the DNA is TGTGCCAGCAGCTTAGCAACAGGGGCGGGCAATCAGCCCCAGCATTTT.

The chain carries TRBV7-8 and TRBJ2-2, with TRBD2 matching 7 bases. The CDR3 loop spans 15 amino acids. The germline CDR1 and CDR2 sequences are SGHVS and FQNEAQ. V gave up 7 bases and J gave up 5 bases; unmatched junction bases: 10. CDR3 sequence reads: CASTPGGRGTGELFF. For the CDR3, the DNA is TGTGCCAGCACTCCCGGTGGGAGGGGTACCGGGGAGCTGTTTTTT.

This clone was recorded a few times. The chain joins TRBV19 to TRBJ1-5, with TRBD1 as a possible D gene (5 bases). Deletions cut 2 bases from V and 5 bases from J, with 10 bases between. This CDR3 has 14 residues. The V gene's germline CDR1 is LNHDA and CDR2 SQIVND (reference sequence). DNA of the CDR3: TGTGCCAGTAGTATACAGGGCAGTCATCAGCCCCAGCATTTT. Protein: CASSIQGSHQPQHF.

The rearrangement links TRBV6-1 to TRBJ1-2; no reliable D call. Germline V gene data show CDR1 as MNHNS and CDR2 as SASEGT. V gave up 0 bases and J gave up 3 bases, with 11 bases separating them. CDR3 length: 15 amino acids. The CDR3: CASSEALFLDYGYTF. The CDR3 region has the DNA TGTGCCAGCAGTGAAGCGCTGTTTTTAGACTATGGCTACACCTTC.

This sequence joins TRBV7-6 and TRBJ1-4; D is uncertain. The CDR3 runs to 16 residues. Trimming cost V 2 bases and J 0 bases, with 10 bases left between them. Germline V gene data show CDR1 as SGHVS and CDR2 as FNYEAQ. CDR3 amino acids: CASSLWETATNEKLFF. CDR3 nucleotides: TGTGCCAGCAGCTTATGGGAGACTGCAACTAATGAAAAACTGTTTTTT.

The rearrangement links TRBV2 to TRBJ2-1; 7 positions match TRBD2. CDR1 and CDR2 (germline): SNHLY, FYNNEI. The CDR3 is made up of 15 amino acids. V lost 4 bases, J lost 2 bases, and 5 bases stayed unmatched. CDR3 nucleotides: TGTGCCAGCAGTGGGGGAGGGAGTACCTACAATGAGCAGTTCTTC. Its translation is CASSGGGSTYNEQFF.

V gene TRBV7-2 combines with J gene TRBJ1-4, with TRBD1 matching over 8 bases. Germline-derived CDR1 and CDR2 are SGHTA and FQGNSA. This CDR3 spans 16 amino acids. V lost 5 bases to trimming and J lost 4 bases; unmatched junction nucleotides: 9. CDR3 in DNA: TGTGCCAGCAGCCCCGGGGACAGGCGACATAATGAAAAACTGTTTTTT. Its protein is CASSPGDRRHNEKLFF.

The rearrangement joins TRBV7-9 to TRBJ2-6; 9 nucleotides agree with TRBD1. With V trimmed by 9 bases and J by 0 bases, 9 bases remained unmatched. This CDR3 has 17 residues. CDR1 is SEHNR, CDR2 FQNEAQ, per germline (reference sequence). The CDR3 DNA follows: TGTGCCAGTACCCCGGGACAGGGCCGCTCTGGGGCCAACGTCCTGACTTTC. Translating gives CASTPGQGRSGANVLTF.

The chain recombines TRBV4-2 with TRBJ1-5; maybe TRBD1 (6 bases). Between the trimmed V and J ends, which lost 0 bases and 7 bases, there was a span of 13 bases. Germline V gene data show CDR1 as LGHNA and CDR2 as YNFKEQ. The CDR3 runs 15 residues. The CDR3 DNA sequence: TGTGCCAGCAGCCAAGAAACAGGGAGAGGACAGCCCCAGCATTTT. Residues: CASSQETGRGQPQHF.

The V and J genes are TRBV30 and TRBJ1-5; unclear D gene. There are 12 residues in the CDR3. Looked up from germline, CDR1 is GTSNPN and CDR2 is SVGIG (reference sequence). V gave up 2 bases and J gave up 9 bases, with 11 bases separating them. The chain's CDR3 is CAWSTPLGPQHF. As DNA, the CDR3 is TGTGCCTGGAGTACCCCCCTGGGGCCCCAGCATTTT.

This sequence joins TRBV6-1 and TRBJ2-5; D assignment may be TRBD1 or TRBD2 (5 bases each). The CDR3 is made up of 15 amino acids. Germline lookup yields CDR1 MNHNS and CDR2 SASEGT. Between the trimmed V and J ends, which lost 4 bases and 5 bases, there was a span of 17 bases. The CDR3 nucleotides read TGTGCCAGCAGTGTTACCGGGACCCATCGGGAGACCCAGTACTTC. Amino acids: CASSVTGTHRETQYF.

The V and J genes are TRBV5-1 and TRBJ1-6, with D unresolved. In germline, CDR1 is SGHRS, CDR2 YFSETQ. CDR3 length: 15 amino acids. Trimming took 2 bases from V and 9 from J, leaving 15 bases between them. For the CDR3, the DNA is TGCGCCAGCAGCTTAGGACCCATGAGATTTTCACCCCTCCACTTT. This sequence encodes CASSLGPMRFSPLHF. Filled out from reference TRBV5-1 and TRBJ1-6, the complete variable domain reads KAGVTQTPRYLIKTRGQQVTLSCSPISGHRSVSWYQQTPGQGLQFLFEYFSETQRNKGNFPGRFSGRQFSNSRSEMNVSTLELGDSALYLCASSLGPMRFSPLHFGNGTRLTVT.

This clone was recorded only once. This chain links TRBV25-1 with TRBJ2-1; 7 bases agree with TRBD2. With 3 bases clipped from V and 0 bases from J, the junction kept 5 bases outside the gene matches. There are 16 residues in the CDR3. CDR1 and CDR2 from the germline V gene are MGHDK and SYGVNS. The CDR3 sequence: CASSDPIAGSYNEQFF. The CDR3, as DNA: TGTGCCAGCAGTGATCCCATAGCGGGCTCCTACAATGAGCAGTTCTTC.